Listed here is a single T cell receptor beta chain. Method: immunoSEQ multiplex PCR; TCRdb's copy keeps in-frame clones and lacks some. This table holds some 140,000 clones, 92% found once. The CDR3 consists of 16 residues. Germline CDR1 and CDR2: SEHNR and FQNEAQ (reference sequence). The V and J ends lost 1 base and 2 bases respectively, with 14 bases between them. This specimen belongs to a study of T cell responses to AZD1222 COVID-19 vaccine. The TCR sequence derives from an adult in good health. This rearrangement joins TRBV7-9 to TRBJ2-5, with D tentatively TRBD1 (5 bases). This specimen consisted of peripheral blood, obtained on day 0 of AZD1222 vaccination. The CDR3 region has the DNA TGTGCCAGCAGCTTAGGGACACGCATCTTACAAGAGACCCAGTACTTC. This codes for CASSLGTRILQETQYF.